This T cell receptor (beta chain) comes out of a study of T cells in Graves' hyperthyroidism and ophthalmopathy. Ophthalmopathy cases scored 3 or more on the Clinical Activity Score and 4 or more on NOSPECS grade, with duration below 3 months. Diagnostic assessment was based on clinical symptoms, serum thyroxine and TRAb, thyroid ultrasound and orbital computed tomography. The CDR3 regions of TCR beta were amplified from RNA transcripts. Initially, a first-round RT-PCR of the TCR CDR3 employed the HTBI primer set. MiXCR was run by TCRdb on the multiplex PCR reads, yielding one entry per CDR3 protein. The data show some 360,000 distinct CDR3 sequences, over 15% seen once. CDR3 length equals 16 residues. Germline lookup yields CDR1 SGHVS and CDR2 FQNEAQ. V was pared by 1 base and J by 9 bases, with 9 bases of the junction left unmatched. This clonotype was picked up many times.

The clonotype originates from a middle-aged woman with Graves' ophthalmopathy. V gene TRBV7-8 combines with J gene TRBJ2-7; 13 bases agree with TRBD2. Sequencing was carried out using blood. This chain's CDR3 is CASSLEGLAGLRRQYF. The CDR3 nucleotides are TGTGCCAGCAGCTTAGAGGGACTAGCGGGACTAAGGCGGCAGTACTTC.